This is a list of T cell receptor beta chains from one sample in a study of OX40 agonist ivuxolimab in advanced cancers. The data were produced by immunoSEQ multiplex PCR, yet TCRdb's version contains in-frame clones alone and is incomplete. The table shows about 93,000 clones, with roughly 94% occurring only once. This material consisted of CD4+ or CD8+ T cells sorted from blood, taken in a trial of the OX40 agonist ivuxolimab. These TCRs come from an adult with an advanced solid tumor such as melanoma, head and neck, liver or kidney cancer. Each CDR3 is given with its conserved first and last residue. Each record gives: CDR3 protein, CDR3 DNA, D gene, clone size, J gene, V gene. The D gene is left open where the match is weak. Clone size appears in some rows only: once, few, many, or a class for an expanded clone.

cdr3_aa: CAWTQGSYEQYF
cdr3_nt: TGTGCCTGGACCCAGGGGTCCTACGAGCAGTACTTC
d_call: NA
clone_size: NA
j_call: TRBJ2-7
v_call: TRBV30

cdr3_aa: CASSEGGRGSYEQYF
cdr3_nt: TGTGCCAGCAGTGAAGGGGGACGAGGGTCCTACGAGCAGTACTTC
d_call: NA
clone_size: few
j_call: TRBJ2-7
v_call: TRBV6-1

cdr3_aa: CAISDLAGVSHGYTF
cdr3_nt: TGTGCCATCAGTGACCTCGCGGGGGTTTCGCATGGCTACACCTTC
d_call: NA
clone_size: NA
j_call: TRBJ1-2
v_call: TRBV10-3

cdr3_aa: CASSDDQGGGYTF
cdr3_nt: TGTGCCAGCAGCGATGATCAGGGCGGAGGCTACACCTTC
d_call: NA
clone_size: NA
j_call: TRBJ1-2
v_call: TRBV2

cdr3_aa: CASSFPTSTETQYF
cdr3_nt: TGTGCCAGCAGCTTTCCGACTAGCACAGAGACCCAGTACTTC
d_call: TRBD2
clone_size: NA
j_call: TRBJ2-5
v_call: TRBV5-6

cdr3_aa: CASSQDWGIDFTDTQYF
cdr3_nt: TGCGCCAGCAGCCAAGATTGGGGAATCGACTTCACAGATACGCAGTATTTT
d_call: NA
clone_size: NA
j_call: TRBJ2-3
v_call: TRBV4-1

cdr3_aa: CASSQEEVGDQPQHF
cdr3_nt: TGCGCCAGCAGCCAAGAGGAGGTGGGGGATCAGCCCCAGCATTTT
d_call: NA
clone_size: few
j_call: TRBJ1-5
v_call: TRBV4-1

cdr3_aa: CAAGSSYEQYF
cdr3_nt: TGTGCCGCCGGGAGCTCCTACGAGCAGTACTTC
d_call: NA
clone_size: once
j_call: TRBJ2-7
v_call: TRBV19

cdr3_aa: CSVGGDSYGYTF
cdr3_nt: TGCAGCGTTGGGGGGGACAGCTATGGCTACACCTTC
d_call: TRBD1
clone_size: once
j_call: TRBJ1-2
v_call: TRBV29-1

cdr3_aa: CASLITAGALWNEQFF
cdr3_nt: TGTGCCAGTTTAATTACCGCGGGGGCCCTGTGGAATGAGCAGTTCTTC
d_call: NA
clone_size: NA
j_call: TRBJ2-1
v_call: TRBV19

cdr3_aa: CASSGGVKQETQYF
cdr3_nt: TGTGCCAGCAGCGGGGGTGTAAAGCAAGAGACCCAGTACTTC
d_call: NA
clone_size: once
j_call: TRBJ2-5
v_call: TRBV6-5

cdr3_aa: CASSGRWELFF
cdr3_nt: TGTGCCAGCAGCGGTCGCTGGGAGCTGTTTTTT
d_call: NA
clone_size: NA
j_call: TRBJ2-2
v_call: TRBV4-2

cdr3_aa: CASSYFFPGQGNEQYF
cdr3_nt: TGTGCCAGCAGTTACTTTTTCCCGGGACAGGGGAACGAGCAGTACTTC
d_call: TRBD1
clone_size: NA
j_call: TRBJ2-7
v_call: TRBV27

cdr3_aa: CASSVSRSKPITGQFF
cdr3_nt: TGTGCTAGCAGCGTGAGCCGTTCCAAACCAATCACGGGGCAGTTCTTC
d_call: NA
clone_size: NA
j_call: TRBJ2-1
v_call: TRBV7-7

cdr3_aa: CASSLNTEAFF
cdr3_nt: TGTGCCTCCTCACTGAACACTGAAGCTTTCTTT
d_call: NA
clone_size: NA
j_call: TRBJ1-1
v_call: TRBV30

cdr3_aa: CASSFGPGLEQFF
cdr3_nt: TGTGCCAGCAGCTTTGGGCCAGGCCTTGAGCAGTTCTTC
d_call: NA
clone_size: NA
j_call: TRBJ2-1
v_call: TRBV11-3

cdr3_aa: CAWRERGRLYEQYF
cdr3_nt: TGTGCCTGGAGGGAGCGGGGCAGGTTATACGAGCAGTACTTC
d_call: TRBD2
clone_size: NA
j_call: TRBJ2-7
v_call: TRBV30

cdr3_aa: CASSSGPVETQYF
cdr3_nt: TGTGCCAGTAGTTCCGGGCCGGTGGAGACCCAGTACTTC
d_call: NA
clone_size: NA
j_call: TRBJ2-5
v_call: TRBV19

cdr3_aa: CASSLDMGADNEKLFF
cdr3_nt: TGTGCCAGCAGCTTGGACATGGGGGCAGATAATGAAAAACTGTTTTTT
d_call: NA
clone_size: NA
j_call: TRBJ1-4
v_call: TRBV5-4

cdr3_aa: CAWSRTTSATNEKLFF
cdr3_nt: TGTGCCTGGAGCCGGACAACTAGTGCAACTAATGAAAAACTGTTTTTT
d_call: NA
clone_size: once
j_call: TRBJ1-4
v_call: TRBV30

cdr3_aa: CASSTGATNEKLFF
cdr3_nt: TGTGCCAGCAGCACAGGAGCAACTAATGAAAAACTGTTTTTT
d_call: NA
clone_size: NA
j_call: TRBJ1-4
v_call: TRBV6-1

cdr3_aa: CASSHRSKGETQYF
cdr3_nt: TGCGCCAGCAGTCACAGGTCAAAGGGGGAGACCCAGTACTTC
d_call: NA
clone_size: NA
j_call: TRBJ2-5
v_call: TRBV10-2

cdr3_aa: CASSELAGASNTGELFF
cdr3_nt: TGTGCCAGCAGTGAACTAGCGGGGGCCTCGAACACCGGGGAGCTGTTTTTT
d_call: TRBD2
clone_size: NA
j_call: TRBJ2-2
v_call: TRBV6-1

cdr3_aa: CASSGGTSGSEETQYF
cdr3_nt: TGCGCCAGCAGCGGCGGGACTAGCGGGAGCGAAGAGACCCAGTACTTC
d_call: TRBD2
clone_size: NA
j_call: TRBJ2-5
v_call: TRBV5-1

cdr3_aa: CASARDLGDYGYTF
cdr3_nt: TGTGCCAGCGCCCGGGACCTGGGGGACTATGGCTACACCTTC
d_call: NA
clone_size: NA
j_call: TRBJ1-2
v_call: TRBV2

cdr3_aa: CASDGQGGYEQYF
cdr3_nt: TGTGCCAGCGACGGACAGGGTGGGTACGAGCAGTACTTC
d_call: NA
clone_size: NA
j_call: TRBJ2-7
v_call: TRBV21-1

cdr3_aa: CASSLGSSVVMDTQYF
cdr3_nt: TGTGCCAGCAGTCTAGGATCTTCGGTGGTTATGGATACGCAGTATTTT
d_call: NA
clone_size: NA
j_call: TRBJ2-3
v_call: TRBV7-9

cdr3_aa: CATKDNVGREQYF
cdr3_nt: TGTGCCACCAAAGATAATGTGGGGCGCGAGCAGTACTTC
d_call: NA
clone_size: NA
j_call: TRBJ2-7
v_call: TRBV19

cdr3_aa: CASSRTSGAYEQYF
cdr3_nt: TGTGCCAGCAGCAGGACTAGCGGGGCCTACGAGCAGTACTTC
d_call: TRBD2
clone_size: NA
j_call: TRBJ2-7
v_call: TRBV5-4

cdr3_aa: CASSLGLAGDGTGELFF
cdr3_nt: TGTGCCAGCAGCTTGGGGCTAGCGGGAGATGGCACCGGGGAGCTGTTTTTT
d_call: TRBD2
clone_size: NA
j_call: TRBJ2-2
v_call: TRBV5-4

cdr3_aa: CASSKGGPNTGELFF
cdr3_nt: TGTGCCAGCAGCAAAGGGGGACCAAACACCGGGGAGCTGTTTTTT
d_call: NA
clone_size: once
j_call: TRBJ2-2
v_call: TRBV6-1

cdr3_aa: CASSQGGSMNEQFF
cdr3_nt: TGTGCCAGCAGCCAAGGAGGGAGTATGAATGAGCAGTTCTTC
d_call: NA
clone_size: NA
j_call: TRBJ2-1
v_call: TRBV14

cdr3_aa: CASSLSAGGGAGGELFF
cdr3_nt: TGTGCCAGCAGCTTATCCGCTGGCGGGGGGGCCGGCGGGGAGCTGTTTTTT
d_call: TRBD2
clone_size: NA
j_call: TRBJ2-2
v_call: TRBV7-3

cdr3_aa: CASSLMQVSGNTIYF
cdr3_nt: TGTGCCAGCAGTCTGATGCAGGTCTCTGGAAACACCATATATTTT
d_call: NA
clone_size: NA
j_call: TRBJ1-3
v_call: TRBV6-1

cdr3_aa: CASSYSWDGLYEQYF
cdr3_nt: TGCGCCAGCAGCTATTCCTGGGACGGACTCTACGAGCAGTACTTC
d_call: NA
clone_size: NA
j_call: TRBJ2-7
v_call: TRBV5-1

cdr3_aa: CASSPLGGTEAFF
cdr3_nt: TGTGCCAGCAGCCCCCTCGGGGGGACTGAAGCTTTCTTT
d_call: NA
clone_size: NA
j_call: TRBJ1-1
v_call: TRBV7-9

cdr3_aa: CASRLGVGDYEQYF
cdr3_nt: TGTGCCAGCAGGTTAGGGGTTGGGGACTACGAGCAGTACTTC
d_call: NA
clone_size: NA
j_call: TRBJ2-7
v_call: TRBV6-6

cdr3_aa: CAWSRFGQANQPQHF
cdr3_nt: TGTGCCTGGAGCAGATTCGGACAGGCAAATCAGCCCCAGCATTTT
d_call: TRBD1
clone_size: once
j_call: TRBJ1-5
v_call: TRBV30

cdr3_aa: CASSSLLGIINQPQHF
cdr3_nt: TGTGCTAGCAGCAGTCTACTTGGCATCATAAATCAGCCCCAGCATTTT
d_call: NA
clone_size: NA
j_call: TRBJ1-5
v_call: TRBV7-7

cdr3_aa: CASSTGNYEQYF
cdr3_nt: TGCGCCAGCAGCACCGGGAATTACGAGCAGTACTTC
d_call: NA
clone_size: once
j_call: TRBJ2-7
v_call: TRBV5-1

cdr3_aa: CASRSGTGGYSNTGELFF
cdr3_nt: TGTGCCAGCAGATCCGGGACAGGGGGCTATAGTAACACCGGGGAGCTGTTTTTT
d_call: TRBD1
clone_size: NA
j_call: TRBJ2-2
v_call: TRBV5-8

cdr3_aa: CASGLGILETQYF
cdr3_nt: TGTGCCAGCGGACTAGGAATCTTAGAGACCCAGTACTTC
d_call: TRBD2
clone_size: NA
j_call: TRBJ2-5
v_call: TRBV2

cdr3_aa: CATRQGNSDTQYF
cdr3_nt: TGTGCCACCAGACAGGGTAATTCAGATACGCAGTATTTT
d_call: TRBD1
clone_size: NA
j_call: TRBJ2-3
v_call: TRBV5-4

cdr3_aa: CASSHPGQGGYGYTF
cdr3_nt: TGTGCCAGCAGCCACCCGGGACAGGGTGGATATGGCTACACCTTC
d_call: TRBD1
clone_size: NA
j_call: TRBJ1-2
v_call: TRBV14

cdr3_aa: CASSGQATNTEAFF
cdr3_nt: TGTGCCAGCTCAGGACAGGCTACGAACACTGAAGCTTTCTTT
d_call: TRBD1
clone_size: NA
j_call: TRBJ1-1
v_call: TRBV18

cdr3_aa: CASSPRGQFQETQYF
cdr3_nt: TGTGCCAGCAGCCCCCGAGGACAGTTTCAAGAGACCCAGTACTTC
d_call: NA
clone_size: NA
j_call: TRBJ2-5
v_call: TRBV9

cdr3_aa: CASSVLAGGETQYF
cdr3_nt: TGTGCCAGCAGCGTTCTAGCGGGAGGGGAGACCCAGTACTTC
d_call: TRBD2
clone_size: NA
j_call: TRBJ2-5
v_call: TRBV9

cdr3_aa: CASRQAGPSHYGYTF
cdr3_nt: TGTGCCAGCAGGCAAGCGGGACCCAGCCACTATGGCTACACCTTC
d_call: NA
clone_size: NA
j_call: TRBJ1-2
v_call: TRBV6-1

cdr3_aa: CASSQKISGTGGEPQHF
cdr3_nt: TGTGCCAGCAGCCAAAAGATCTCGGGGACAGGGGGCGAGCCCCAGCATTTT
d_call: TRBD1
clone_size: NA
j_call: TRBJ1-5
v_call: TRBV5-5

cdr3_aa: CASSLRRTSGNEQFF
cdr3_nt: TGTGCCAGCAGCCTTAGGCGGACTAGCGGGAATGAGCAGTTCTTC
d_call: TRBD2
clone_size: NA
j_call: TRBJ2-1
v_call: TRBV7-3

cdr3_aa: CASGPTNTQETQYF
cdr3_nt: TGTGCCAGCGGTCCCACCAACACTCAAGAGACCCAGTACTTC
d_call: NA
clone_size: NA
j_call: TRBJ2-5
v_call: TRBV11-2

cdr3_aa: CASSLGLAGDNEQFF
cdr3_nt: TGCGCCAGCAGCTTGGGACTAGCGGGGGACAATGAGCAGTTCTTC
d_call: TRBD2
clone_size: NA
j_call: TRBJ2-1
v_call: TRBV5-1

cdr3_aa: CASSERAGGPFETQYF
cdr3_nt: TGCGCCAGCAGTGAGAGGGCGGGAGGGCCTTTCGAGACCCAGTACTTC
d_call: TRBD2
clone_size: NA
j_call: TRBJ2-5
v_call: TRBV10-1

cdr3_aa: CASSSAGSGNTIYF
cdr3_nt: TGTGCCAGCAGCTCCGCGGGATCTGGAAACACCATATATTTT
d_call: NA
clone_size: NA
j_call: TRBJ1-3
v_call: TRBV7-9